The present T cell receptor beta chain was sequenced within a study of CD8+ T cells in alopecia areata. Study overall: Treated patients swallowed 5 to 10 mg of oral tofacitinib twice daily.

Study-level results: Shared TCR sequences were less clear between patients than in mice, possibly partly from HLA diversity. Resident alphabeta T-cell populations of normal skin are likewise subject to sequencing in scalp samples.

This clone has a handful of counts. Its target is unknown. Sequencing relied on a cDNA template that was reverse transcribed from extracted RNA. Using immunoSEQ multiplex PCR, the repertoire was profiled, and TCRdb retains in-frame clones only, with some absent. The data contain 100,000 to 150,000 clones, around two fifths of them singletons. Unmatched junction bases numbered 16, after V lost 8 bases and J lost 5 bases. CDR1 MGHDK and CDR2 SYGVNS come from the germline V gene. CDR3 length equals 16 residues. Sample: CD4+ T cells sorted from blood. The receptor comes from a human donor with alopecia areata. V gene TRBV25-1 combines with J gene TRBJ2-7, with 9 positions matching TRBD2. The CDR3 is CASLDPYSGSGDEQYF. The CDR3 DNA sequence: TGTGCCAGCCTCGACCCTTATAGCGGGAGCGGAGACGAGCAGTACTTC.